Below are 14 T cell receptor beta chains sequenced from a single sample in a study of Graves' ophthalmopathy and Graves' hyperthyroidism. The authors amplified TCR beta CDR3 regions, and they did so from RNA transcripts for repertoire sequencing. An opening RT-PCR round employed HTBI primers and preceded a second-round multiplex PCR. Via MiXCR, TCRdb re-called the multiplex PCR reads, giving one row per CDR3 protein. The sample includes approximately 210,000 distinct CDR3 sequences, under 30% of them seen just once. The sample comprised peripheral blood. The source is a man over 45 with Graves' ophthalmopathy.

This clonotype was counted ten times or more. The rearrangement links TRBV6-1 to TRBJ2-5; D is perhaps TRBD2 (5 bases). The germline V gene encodes CDR1 MNHNS and CDR2 SASEGT. This CDR3 is 12 amino acids long. The V gene lost 8 bases and the J gene lost 5 bases, with 12 bases spanning the gap. CDR3 amino acids: CASSLRGETQYF. The CDR3 nucleotides are TGTGCCAGCTCCCTACGAGGGGAGACCCAGTACTTC.

The sample holds many counts of this clonotype. The chain employs TRBV28 and TRBJ2-7; TRBD2 agrees at 13 bases. The CDR3 loop spans 17 amino acids. V shed 6 bases and J 6 bases; nucleotides not matched to a gene: 14. Germline V gene data show CDR1 as MDHEN and CDR2 as SYDVKM. DNA for the CDR3: TGTGCCAGCAGCCAGACTAGCGGGAGGCCACCTCGGGGCGAGCAGTACTTC. This translates into CASSQTSGRPPRGEQYF.

This clonotype was observed at least ten times. The chain employs TRBV6-2 or TRBV6-3 and TRBJ1-2; 9 bases align to TRBD1. The CDR3 is 17 residues long. The germline CDR1 and CDR2 sequences are MNHEY and SVGEGT. Germline trimming cut 2 bases from V and 6 bases from J; bases unmatched to any gene: 13. The CDR3 loop is CASSYGITGGAFNGYTF. CDR3 DNA sequence: TGTGCCAGCAGTTACGGAATAACAGGGGGCGCTTTCAATGGCTACACCTTC.

This clonotype was seen a few times. The chain has TRBV12-3 or TRBV12-4 and TRBJ2-7; D is unclear. Trimming took 7 bases from V and 0 from J, leaving 10 bases between them. CDR3 length: 13 amino acids. The CDR3 is CASTLRNSYEQYF. CDR3 sequence (DNA): TGTGCCAGCACCCTAAGAAACTCCTACGAGCAGTACTTC.

V usage is TRBV28 and J usage is TRBJ1-1; D not resolved. Between the trimmed V and J ends, which lost 2 bases and 0 bases, there was a span of 7 bases. The CDR3 is 14 residues long. Germline V gene lookup returns CDR1 MDHEN and CDR2 SYDVKM. The CDR3 here is CASSLPTLNTEAFF. The CDR3 DNA is TGTGCCAGCAGTTTACCGACACTGAACACTGAAGCTTTCTTT.

This clonotype was seen ten or more times. This chain connects TRBV5-1 to TRBJ2-5; 11 nucleotides agree with TRBD2. Germline-derived CDR1 and CDR2 are SGHRS and YFSETQ. This CDR3 has 16 residues. Unmatched junction bases numbered 6, after V lost 3 bases and J lost 2 bases. CDR3 nucleotide sequence: TGCGCCAGCAGCTCGGGCGGGACTAGCGGACAAGAGACCCAGTACTTC. Its translation: CASSSGGTSGQETQYF.

With regard to this clonotype: A read error is possible here, since a much larger clone lies one base away. V and J are TRBV14 and TRBJ2-5, with 7 bases matching TRBD2. Germline loops: CDR1 SGHDN, CDR2 FVKESK. The CDR3 totals 16 residues. With 4 bases clipped from V and 4 bases from J, the junction kept 12 bases outside the gene matches. CDR3 DNA: TGTGCCAGCAGCCGGCTAGCGGAAGGGTCCAGAGAGACCCAGTACTTC. Encoded protein: CASSRLAEGSRETQYF.

This rearrangement joins TRBV6-2 or TRBV6-3 to TRBJ2-7; 9 bases are shared with TRBD2. V lost 4 bases and J lost 5; bases outside the gene matches: 3. Per the germline V gene, CDR1 is MNHEY and CDR2 is SVGEGT. This CDR3 has 13 amino acids. CDR3 DNA: TGTGCCAGCAGTTTTAGCGGGAGCCACGAGCAGTACTTC. Translation: CASSFSGSHEQYF.

The rearrangement links TRBV5-4 to TRBJ1-3, with D maybe TRBD1 (5 bases). The CDR3 length is 21 residues. Trimming left V 4 bases short and J 0 bases short, with 29 bases between. Looked up from germline, CDR1 is SGHNT and CDR2 is YYREEE (reference sequence). The CDR3 reads CASSMGRASGLGASSGNTIYF. CDR3 coding DNA: TGTGCCAGCAGCATGGGAAGGGCATCGGGTTTAGGGGCTTCCTCTGGAAACACCATATATTTT.

The rearrangement uses TRBV27 and TRBJ2-5; maybe TRBD2 (5 bases). V was pared by 5 bases and J by 1 base, with 11 bases between. The CDR3 runs 14 residues. Germline assignment: CDR1 MNHEY and CDR2 SMNVEV (reference sequence). CDR3 DNA sequence: TGTGCCAGCAGTCCCTCAGGAGGCCAAGAGACCCAGTACTTC. Amino acid sequence: CASSPSGGQETQYF.

The V call is TRBV7-9, the J call TRBJ1-1; no clear D gene. Germline assignment: CDR1 SEHNR and CDR2 FQNEAQ (reference sequence). With 6 bases removed from V and 1 base from J, the gap between germline ends came to 12 bases. This CDR3 has 14 amino acids. The CDR3 nucleotides are TGTGCCAGCAGGGACCCGAGGACGAACACTGAAGCTTTCTTT. This codes for CASRDPRTNTEAFF.

This clonotype was counted at least ten times. This chain links TRBV29-1 with TRBJ2-5; D is unclear. CDR3 length equals 13 residues. From germline, CDR1 is SQVTM and CDR2 ANQGSEA. V was pared by 0 bases and J by 4 bases, with 9 bases between. CDR3 in DNA: TGCAGCGTTGAAGATCCCGACGGAGAGACCCAGTACTTC. Translating gives CSVEDPDGETQYF.

As for this clonotype: Its ends do not fully match the called genes, so a read error is possible. V and J are TRBV15 and TRBJ2-7; 10 nucleotides align to TRBD2. CDR3 length: 15 residues. The germline CDR1 and CDR2 sequences are LNHNV and YYDKDF (reference sequence). This CDR3 reads CATSRVTSGIFHRNF. Written as DNA, the CDR3 is TGTGCCACCAGCAGGGTAACTAGCGGGATATTTCATCGGAATTTC.

This clonotype came up many times. The chain joins TRBV11-2 to TRBJ1-2, with D tentatively TRBD1 (5 bases). Germline lookup yields CDR1 SGHAT and CDR2 FQNNGV. This CDR3 region has 13 residues. Trimming shortened V by 2 bases and J by 8 bases, and 12 bases separated the two germline ends. The CDR3, as DNA: TGTGCCAGCAGCTTAAGGGCAGGGTGGGGCTACACCTTC. This gives the protein CASSLRAGWGYTF.